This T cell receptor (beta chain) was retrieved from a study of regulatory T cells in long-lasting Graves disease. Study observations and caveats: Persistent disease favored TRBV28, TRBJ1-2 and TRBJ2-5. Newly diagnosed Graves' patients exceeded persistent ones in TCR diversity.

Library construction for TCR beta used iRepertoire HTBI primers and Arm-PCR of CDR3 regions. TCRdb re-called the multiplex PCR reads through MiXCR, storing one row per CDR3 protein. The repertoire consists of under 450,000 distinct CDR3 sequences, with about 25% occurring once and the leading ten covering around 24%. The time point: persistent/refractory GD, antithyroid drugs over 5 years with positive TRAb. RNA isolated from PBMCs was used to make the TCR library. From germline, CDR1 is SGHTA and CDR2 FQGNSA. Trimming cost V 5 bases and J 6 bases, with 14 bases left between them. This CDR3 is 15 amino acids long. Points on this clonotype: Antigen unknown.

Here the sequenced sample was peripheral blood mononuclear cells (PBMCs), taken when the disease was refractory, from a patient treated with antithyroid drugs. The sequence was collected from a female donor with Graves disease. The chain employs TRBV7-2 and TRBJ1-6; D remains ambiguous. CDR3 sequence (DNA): TGTGCCAGCAGCCCCCCCCTTATGGGTAATTCACCCCTCCACTTT. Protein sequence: CASSPPLMGNSPLHF.